These 22 T cell receptor beta chains were all obtained from the same sample, sequenced in a study of cytomegalovirus exposure and HLA in healthy donors. The PCR had 60 Vbeta and 13 Jbeta primers. Clones were sequenced by immunoSEQ multiplex PCR, and TCRdb holds only the in-frame ones, with some missing. The sample has tens of thousands of clones; just under 80% are singletons. The source material was PBMCs. The receptors originated from a male donor in good health and CMV-seropositive.

The V call is TRBV28, the J call TRBJ1-2, with a weak D call TRBD1 (5 bases). Per the germline V gene, CDR1 is MDHEN and CDR2 is SYDVKM. This CDR3 contains 15 residues. V lost 2 bases and J lost 7, with 17 bases in between. The CDR3 coding sequence is TGTGCCAGCAGTTTAGGCGGGACCGCCGGACCTGGCTACACCTTC. Encoded protein: CASSLGGTAGPGYTF.

The chain recombines TRBV28 with TRBJ2-2; the match to TRBD1 covers 8 bases. Trimming cost V 7 bases and J 7 bases; bases outside gene matches: 8. Germline V lookup: CDR1 MDHEN, CDR2 SYDVKM. There are 14 residues in the CDR3. The CDR3 sequence is CASTGQGAIGELFF. As DNA, the CDR3 is TGTGCCAGCACGGGGCAGGGGGCCATCGGGGAGCTGTTTTTT. The complete variable domain, with remaining parts taken from reference TRBV28 and TRBJ2-2, reads DVKVTQSSRYLVKRTGEKVFLECVQDMDHENMFWYRQDPGLGLRLIYFSYDVKMKEKGDIPEGYSVSREKKERFSLILESASTNQTSMYLCASTGQGAIGELFFGEGSRLTVL.

The rearrangement links TRBV5-4 to TRBJ2-5, with TRBD2 matching 10 bases. The junction had 5 bases not matched to a gene; V was cut back by 4 bases and J by 2 bases. Germline assignment: CDR1 SGHNT and CDR2 YYREEE (reference sequence). The CDR3 extends over 15 amino acids. The CDR3 loop reads CASSRGLAVQETQYF. In DNA, the CDR3 is TGTGCCAGCAGCCGAGGACTAGCGGTACAAGAGACCCAGTACTTC.

The chain combines TRBV7-9 with TRBJ2-7; 8 positions agree with TRBD1. The CDR3 covers 13 residues. V lost 4 bases to trimming and J lost 9 bases; unmatched junction nucleotides: 8. Germline V CDR1 and CDR2: SEHNR, FQNEAQ (reference sequence). Here the CDR3 reads CASSSPGGFWQYF. CDR3 in DNA: TGTGCCAGCAGCTCCCCAGGGGGCTTTTGGCAGTACTTC.

The chain employs TRBV28 and TRBJ1-5, with TRBD1 matching 10 bases. The V and J ends lost 1 base and 6 bases, in that order; junction bases with no gene match: 3. The length of the CDR3 is 15 residues. CDR1 and CDR2 (germline): MDHEN, SYDVKM. CDR3 nucleotides: TGTGCCAGCAGTTTATTGGGGACAGGGGTTCAGCCCCAGCATTTT. Its protein is CASSLLGTGVQPQHF.

The rearrangement joins TRBV19 to TRBJ2-6; 7 bases fit TRBD1. CDR3 length: 17 amino acids. V shed 4 bases, J shed 1 base, and the junction held 7 bases outside the gene matches. CDR1 LNHDA and CDR2 SQIVND come from the germline V gene (reference sequence). CDR3 sequence: CASSRAGGLSGANVLTF. CDR3 nucleotides: TGTGCCAGTAGTAGAGCAGGGGGTCTTTCTGGGGCCAACGTCCTGACTTTC.

The rearrangement joins TRBV5-1 to TRBJ2-7; D is perhaps TRBD1 (6 bases). From germline, CDR1 is SGHRS and CDR2 YFSETQ. This CDR3 has 14 amino acids. V lost 1 base, J lost 2 bases, and 10 bases lay in between. CDR3 residues: CASSLFEGAYEQYF. CDR3 sequence (DNA): TGCGCCAGCAGCTTGTTCGAGGGGGCCTACGAGCAGTACTTC.

The genes are TRBV7-9 and TRBJ2-7; 7 bases agree with TRBD2. Germline values: CDR1 SEHNR, CDR2 FQNEAQ (reference sequence). V shed 5 bases and J 2 bases; nucleotides not matched to a gene: 21. The CDR3 has 19 residues. The CDR3 coding sequence is TGTGCCAGCAGCCCTATACGCCTACTAGGGCGGGAGATCCCCTACGAGCAGTACTTC. Translated: CASSPIRLLGREIPYEQYF.

This chain joins TRBV5-4 and TRBJ2-3; tentative D call: TRBD2 (5 bases). The length of the CDR3 is 15 residues. Trimming stripped 5 bases from V and 1 base from J, with 14 bases between. Germline CDR1 and CDR2: SGHNT and YYREEE (reference sequence). The CDR3 DNA follows: TGTGCCAGCAGGTGGGAGTTTGGGGGCACAGATACGCAGTATTTT. Residues: CASRWEFGGTDTQYF.

The chain recombines TRBV5-4 with TRBJ2-2; TRBD2 agrees at 13 bases. The CDR3 covers 18 residues. V shed 0 bases, J shed 9 bases, and the junction held 11 bases outside the gene matches. Germline V lookup: CDR1 SGHNT, CDR2 YYREEE (reference sequence). The CDR3 region is CASSLGRPGLAGSRELFF. CDR3 in DNA: TGTGCCAGCAGCTTGGGAAGGCCGGGACTAGCGGGATCAAGGGAGCTGTTTTTT.

This sequence joins TRBV7-8 and TRBJ1-1, with D possibly matching TRBD1 (5 bases). CDR1 and CDR2 (germline): SGHVS, FQNEAQ. The CDR3 is 13 amino acids. V gave up 5 bases and J gave up 1 base, with 8 bases separating them. CDR3 residues: CASSGGKNTEAFF. In nucleotides, the CDR3 is TGTGCCAGCAGCGGGGGGAAGAACACTGAAGCTTTCTTT.

The chain couples TRBV11-2 to TRBJ1-5; D gene uncertain. Germline V gene lookup returns CDR1 SGHAT and CDR2 FQNNGV. The V end was cut by 8 bases, the J end by 1 base, with 9 bases between. The CDR3 contains 13 residues. In nucleotides, the CDR3 is TGTGCCAGCGCGACCGGGAGCAATCAGCCCCAGCATTTT. The encoded protein is CASATGSNQPQHF.

V gene TRBV6-5 combines with J gene TRBJ2-2, with D possibly matching TRBD2 (5 bases). The CDR3 consists of 16 residues. Trimming removed 0 bases from V and 2 bases from J, with 10 bases in between. Germline CDR1 and CDR2: MNHEY and SVGAGI. CDR3 sequence reads: CASSYSFDYNTGELFF. CDR3 sequence (DNA): TGTGCCAGCAGTTACTCGTTCGACTACAACACCGGGGAGCTGTTTTTT.

This chain uses TRBV10-2 with TRBJ2-3; possibly TRBD1 for D (5 bases). Germline CDR1 and CDR2: WSHSY and SAAADI. V lost 8 bases and J lost 0, with 15 bases in between. The CDR3 is 15 residues long. The CDR3 bases are TGCGCCAGCGGCCTTAGTAGGGGTAGCACAGATACGCAGTATTTT. This gives the protein CASGLSRGSTDTQYF.

This clone appeared once. The rearrangement joins TRBV11-2 to TRBJ2-4; no clear D gene. This CDR3 comprises 17 residues. The V and J ends lost 0 bases and 0 bases respectively, with 12 bases between them. CDR1 and CDR2 (germline): SGHAT, FQNNGV. CDR3 region: CASSLDQFELAKNIQYF. Written as DNA, the CDR3 is TGTGCCAGCAGCTTAGATCAATTCGAACTAGCCAAAAACATTCAGTACTTC.

The count of this clone is one. This chain links TRBV7-3 with TRBJ1-1; 8 bases map to TRBD1. The CDR3 loop spans 15 amino acids. J gave up 4 bases and V 2 bases, and 6 bases lay outside the gene matches. Looked up from germline, CDR1 is SGHTA and CDR2 is FQGTGA. The DNA for the CDR3 is TGTGCCAGCAGCTTATCCGGGACAGGTGCCACTGAAGCTTTCTTT. Protein: CASSLSGTGATEAFF.

The chain carries TRBV14 and TRBJ1-5, with TRBD1 matching 9 bases. Trimming at V came to 4 bases and at J to 7 bases, leaving 5 bases not matched to a gene. This CDR3 has 14 residues. The germline gives CDR1 SGHDN, CDR2 FVKESK. Here the CDR3 reads CASSPGQGLQPQHF. DNA of the CDR3: TGTGCCAGCAGCCCGGGACAGGGTTTACAGCCCCAGCATTTT.

In the case of this clone: One end of the junction fails to match germline, which may point to a read error. The rearrangement links TRBV7-9 to TRBJ2-7; D possibly corresponds to TRBD1 (6 bases). Per the germline V gene, CDR1 is SEHNR and CDR2 is FQNEAQ (reference sequence). This CDR3 has 12 amino acids. This CDR3 is CSSSPPGDEQYF. In DNA, the CDR3 is TGTTCCAGCAGCCCCCCAGGGGACGAGCAGTACTTC.

The chain joins TRBV27 to TRBJ1-2, with 7 bases identical to TRBD1. CDR3 length: 16 residues. Germline V gives CDR1 MNHEY, CDR2 SMNVEV (reference sequence). V was clipped by 5 bases and J by 4 bases; unmatched bases: 13. The CDR3 DNA reads as TGTGCCAGCAGTCCAAGACAGGGCTTTTTTGGCTATGGCTACACCTTC. Its translation: CASSPRQGFFGYGYTF.

The rearrangement joins TRBV7-9 to TRBJ2-3; D gene ambiguous. Germline V gives CDR1 SEHNR, CDR2 FQNEAQ (reference sequence). The CDR3 covers 14 residues. Trimming pared 2 bases from V and 0 bases from J, leaving 6 bases between. The CDR3 DNA reads TGTGCCAGCAGCTTATTACAGAGCACAGATACGCAGTATTTT. Its protein product is CASSLLQSTDTQYF.

This clone was recorded a few times. The V gene is TRBV4-1, the J gene TRBJ1-2, with D hard to call. The CDR3 runs 15 residues. Per the germline V gene, CDR1 is MGHRA and CDR2 is YSYEKL. Trimming cost V 2 bases and J 2 bases, with 12 bases left between them. CDR3 in DNA: TGCGCCAGCAGCCAAACCACAAGGGAGAACTATGGCTACACCTTC. It codes for CASSQTTRENYGYTF.

This clone was seen more than once but under ten times. The chain carries TRBV6-1 and TRBJ1-2, with 9 bases identical to TRBD1. CDR3 size: 16 residues. Germline lookup yields CDR1 MNHNS and CDR2 SASEGT. The trim removed 3 bases at V and 6 bases at J, leaving 11 bases unmatched. The CDR3 sequence: CASSDLTGGALDGYTF. The DNA of the CDR3 is TGTGCCAGCAGTGACCTTACAGGGGGCGCATTAGATGGCTACACCTTC.